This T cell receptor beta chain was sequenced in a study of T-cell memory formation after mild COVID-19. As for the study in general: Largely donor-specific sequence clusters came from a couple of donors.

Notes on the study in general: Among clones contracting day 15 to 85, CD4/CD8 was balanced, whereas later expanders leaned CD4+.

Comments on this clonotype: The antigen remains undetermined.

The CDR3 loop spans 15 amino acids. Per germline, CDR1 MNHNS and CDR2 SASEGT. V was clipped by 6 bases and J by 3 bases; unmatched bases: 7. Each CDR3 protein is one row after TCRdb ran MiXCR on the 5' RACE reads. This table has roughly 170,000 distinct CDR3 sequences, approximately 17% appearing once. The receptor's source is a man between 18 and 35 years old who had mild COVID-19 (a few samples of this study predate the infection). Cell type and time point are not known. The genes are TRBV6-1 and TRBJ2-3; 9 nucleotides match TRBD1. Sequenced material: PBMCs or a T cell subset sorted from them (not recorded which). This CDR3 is CASSAYRGQTDTQYF. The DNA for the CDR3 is TGTGCCAGCAGCGCTTACAGGGGGCAAACAGATACGCAGTATTTT.